This T cell receptor (beta chain) was identified during a study of human T cells and chemical hapten exposure. Described time point: pre-sensitization, week 0. Specified treatment: therapeutic diphenylcyclopropenone sensitization with weekly scalp DPC. There are 16 residues in the CDR3. Germline V gene lookup returns CDR1 SGHTA and CDR2 FQGNSA. V lost 2 bases to trimming and J lost 3 bases, with 17 bases between them. One entry per CDR3 protein results from TCRdb running MiXCR on the RACE reads. The data show a few hundred thousand distinct CDR3 sequences, roughly 6% seen once. Sequenced here: whole blood, sampled in connection with sensitization to the hapten diphenylcyclopropenone (DPC). The chain carries TRBV7-2 and TRBJ2-7; D unclear. This receptor was identified in a woman aged 18-35 years with alopecia areata. Some clones in this sample may be carry-over from other donors' samples. The CDR3 nucleotides are TGTGCCAGCAGCTTATACCTCGGTGTCAGTAACTACGAGCAGTACTTC. It specifies CASSLYLGVSNYEQYF. Based on the CDR3 plus reference TRBV7-2 and TRBJ2-7, the full variable domain is GAGVSQSPSNKVTEKGKDVELRCDPISGHTALYWYRQSLGQGLEFLIYFQGNSAPDKSGLPSDRFSAERTGGSVSTLTIQRTQQEDSAVYLCASSLYLGVSNYEQYFGPGTRLTVT.